The 9 T cell receptor beta chains given below trace back to one sample, sequenced in a study of OX40 agonist ivuxolimab in advanced cancers. Receptor libraries were prepared by the immunoSEQ multiplex PCR assay. Not all clones reach the TCRdb copy of this immuneACCESS table, which keeps in-frame sequences only. Checked studies attribute under half of the gap to unresolved V genes and leave the rest unexplained. Recorded for this sample are about 72,000 clones; 80% to 95% of them occurred a single time. The top ten hold around 6.3% of the sample. This material consisted of CD4+ or CD8+ T cells sorted from blood, taken in a trial of the OX40 agonist ivuxolimab. The receptors come from an adult with an advanced solid tumor such as melanoma, head and neck, liver or kidney cancer.

The rearrangement joins TRBV5-4 to TRBJ1-1; a possible D gene is TRBD1 (6 bases). Germline V gene sequence: CDR1 SGHNT, CDR2 YYREEE (reference sequence). With 3 bases removed from V and 8 bases from J, the gap between germline ends came to 20 bases. There are 15 residues in the CDR3. CDR3 sequence reads: CASSSTPTDRTEAFF. DNA of the CDR3: TGTGCCAGCAGCTCAACCCCAACGGACAGAACAGAAGCTTTCTTT.

This clone was seen just once. This rearrangement joins TRBV6-5 to TRBJ1-4; D call uncertain. Germline V CDR1 and CDR2: MNHEY, SVGAGI. The V gene lost 1 base and the J gene lost 5 bases, with 11 bases spanning the gap. This CDR3 spans 15 amino acids. This CDR3 is CASSYFASRNEKLFF. DNA for the CDR3: TGTGCCAGCAGTTACTTTGCCAGTCGAAATGAAAAACTGTTTTTT.

Worth noting for this clone: Other DNA variants within this sample encode the same CDR3. The rearrangement joins TRBV5-6 to TRBJ1-5; D remains unclear. Trimming removed 3 bases at V and 4 bases at J, with 14 bases between. The CDR3 totals 15 residues. From germline, CDR1 is SGHDT and CDR2 YYEEEE. The CDR3 sequence is CASSYGDAENQPQHF. For the CDR3, the DNA is TGTGCCAGCAGCTACGGGGATGCGGAGAATCAGCCCCAGCATTTT.

The rearrangement uses TRBV7-8 and TRBJ1-1; possible D gene TRBD1, 5 bases. CDR1 and CDR2 (germline): SGHVS, FQNEAQ. V was trimmed by 2 bases and J by 1 base, leaving 14 bases between them. The CDR3 is made up of 16 amino acids. The CDR3 DNA is TGTGCCAGCAGCTTACCGGGACCGGGGAAGAACACTGAAGCTTTCTTT. It specifies CASSLPGPGKNTEAFF.

The rearrangement links TRBV28 to TRBJ1-1, with no clear D. The ends were cut back, 7 bases at V and 1 base at J, with 19 bases in the middle. The CDR3 is 16 amino acids. From germline, CDR1 is MDHEN and CDR2 SYDVKM. The DNA for the CDR3 is TGTGCCAGCATAGGCTACGGCTACTCAAAGAACACTGAAGCTTTCTTT. Amino acids: CASIGYGYSKNTEAFF.

The chain joins TRBV11-3 to TRBJ2-1; maybe TRBD2 (7 bases). The germline V gene encodes CDR1 SGHNT and CDR2 YENEEA. V shed 5 bases and J shed 6 bases, with 26 bases lying between them. The CDR3 consists of 18 residues. CDR3 DNA sequence: TGTGCCAGCAGCCCGCAACCCGTCGAGGGAGGGGGAAGCAATGAGCAGTTCTTC. Amino acids: CASSPQPVEGGGSNEQFF. The full variable domain, rest sourced from reference TRBV11-3 and TRBJ2-1, is EAGVVQSPRYKIIEKKQPVAFWCNPISGHNTLYWYLQNLGQGPELLIRYENEEAVDDSQLPKDRFSAERLKGVDSTLKIQPAELGDSAVYLCASSPQPVEGGGSNEQFFGPGTRLTVL.

This clone occurred once. This chain links TRBV30 with TRBJ1-4, with D uncertain. Between the trimmed V and J ends, which lost 0 bases and 8 bases, there was a span of 10 bases. Germline CDR1 and CDR2: GTSNPN and SVGIG (reference sequence). CDR3 size: 13 residues. The CDR3 loop is CAWSVKGGEKLFF. The CDR3 DNA reads as TGTGCCTGGAGTGTAAAGGGAGGGGAAAAACTGTTTTTT.

The gene calls are TRBV5-6 and TRBJ2-2, with D possibly matching TRBD1 (6 bases). Trimming removed 5 bases at V and 4 bases at J, with 12 bases between. CDR3 length equals 14 residues. Germline CDR1 and CDR2: SGHDT and YYEEEE. The CDR3 sequence: CASSPDRTTGELFF. In DNA, the CDR3 is TGTGCCAGCAGTCCCGACAGGACCACCGGGGAGCTGTTTTTT.

CDR3 DNA sequence: TGTGCCAGCAGTTACGGAGGGCACACTGAAGCTTTCTTT. Translation gives CASSYGGHTEAFF. V gene TRBV6-6 combines with J gene TRBJ1-1; D unclear. From germline, CDR1 is MNHNY and CDR2 SVGAGI (reference sequence). Trimming stripped 2 bases from V and 3 bases from J, with 7 bases between. CDR3 length: 13 residues.